A selection of T cell receptor beta chains follows, all from one sample in a study of blood T cell repertoires in COVID-19. Method: immunoSEQ multiplex PCR; TCRdb's copy keeps in-frame clones and lacks some. The table shows about 290,000 clones, with around nine tenths occurring only once. The sequencing sample was made of peripheral blood. The receptors shown here come from a woman between 40 and 50 years old who had recovered from COVID-19. Each CDR3 is given with its conserved first and last residue. A D gene is named only where the DNA matches it firmly. Only part of the rows carry a size: once, few, many, or a class if the clone is expanded.

length	V	J	size	D	CDR3	DNA
15	TRBV19	TRBJ2-2	.	.	CASSMRRERTGELFF	TGTGCCAGTAGTATGAGGAGGGAGAGAACCGGGGAGCTGTTTTTT
15	TRBV7-2	TRBJ2-2	.	TRBD1	CASSLRGLATGELFF	TGTGCCAGCAGCCTGAGGGGGCTAGCCACCGGGGAGCTGTTTTTT
12	TRBV6-5	TRBJ1-5	.	TRBD1	CAREGGLLPQHF	TGTGCCAGGGAAGGGGGCCTCCTGCCCCAGCATTTT
20	TRBV4-1	TRBJ1-4	.	.	CASSQEGFLNAGGADEKLFF	TGCGCCAGCAGCCAAGAGGGATTTCTAAATGCGGGGGGTGCGGATGAAAAACTGTTTTTT
15	TRBV5-1	TRBJ2-2	.	TRBD2	CASSMGTSHTGELFF	TGCGCCAGCAGCATGGGGACTAGCCACACCGGGGAGCTGTTTTTT
14	TRBV7-8	TRBJ1-3	.	.	CASSGRQAGNTIYF	TGTGCCAGCAGCGGGAGGCAGGCGGGAAACACCATATATTTT
14	TRBV6-5	TRBJ2-3	.	.	CASSYRGAEDTQYF	TGTGCCAGCAGTTACCGAGGAGCGGAAGATACGCAGTATTTT
14	TRBV6-6	TRBJ2-3	.	.	CASTPPLATDTQYF	TGTGCCAGCACTCCACCGCTGGCCACAGATACGCAGTATTTT
14	TRBV2	TRBJ2-3	.	TRBD2	CASQRLAGTDTQYF	TGTGCCAGCCAAAGACTAGCGGGAACAGATACGCAGTATTTT
13	TRBV6-4	TRBJ2-2	.	TRBD1	CASGTGPEGELFF	TGTGCCAGTGGGACAGGGCCGGAAGGGGAGCTGTTTTTT
14	TRBV30	TRBJ2-1	.	.	CALGTPSSYNEQFF	TGTGCCTTGGGGACTCCGAGCTCCTACAATGAGCAGTTCTTC
16	TRBV19	TRBJ1-6	.	.	CASSQLRSSYNSPLHF	TGTGCCAGTAGTCAGCTGCGGAGCTCCTATAATTCACCCCTCCACTTT
15	TRBV7-9	TRBJ2-7	.	TRBD1	CASSSTTGGSHEQYF	TGTGCCAGCAGCTCGACGACAGGGGGCTCCCACGAGCAGTACTTC
18	TRBV18	TRBJ2-2	.	TRBD1	CASSPARQGLAGTGELFF	TGTGCCAGCTCACCAGCGAGACAGGGGTTGGCGGGGACCGGGGAGCTGTTTTTT
14	TRBV5-1	TRBJ2-1	.	.	CASSETARLVFQFF	TGCGCCAGCAGCGAAACAGCCAGACTAGTTTTTCAGTTCTTC
15	TRBV5-6	TRBJ2-1	.	TRBD1	CASSRWTGGYNEQFF	TGTGCCAGCAGCCGATGGACAGGGGGCTATAATGAGCAGTTCTTC
18	TRBV11-3	TRBJ2-2	.	TRBD2	CASSKTSGRVSNTGELFF	TGTGCCAGCAGCAAGACTAGCGGGAGGGTCTCGAACACCGGGGAGCTGTTTTTT
16	TRBV4-1	TRBJ2-3	few	.	CASSQDAGTDTDTQYF	TGCGCCAGCAGCCAAGATGCGGGGACGGACACAGATACGCAGTATTTT
15	TRBV4-1	TRBJ1-2	.	TRBD1	CASSQWDSVNYGYTF	TGCGCCAGCAGCCAATGGGACAGTGTAAACTATGGCTACACCTTC
13	TRBV7-9	TRBJ1-2	.	.	CASSHQNNYGYTF	TGTGCCAGCAGCCACCAGAATAACTATGGCTACACCTTC
12	TRBV19	TRBJ2-5	.	TRBD2	CASRTSGETQYF	TGTGCCAGCAGAACTAGCGGGGAGACCCAGTACTTC
14	TRBV7-9	TRBJ1-5	once	.	CASSLSGAPQPQHF	TGTGCCAGCAGCTTATCTGGGGCTCCTCAGCCCCAGCATTTT
16	TRBV19	TRBJ2-3	.	.	CASNRDSALRADTQYF	TGTGCCAGTAATCGGGACTCCGCTCTTCGGGCAGATACGCAGTATTTT
15	TRBV7-8	TRBJ2-3	.	.	CASSVGTAITDTQYF	TGTGCCAGCAGCGTGGGGACTGCCATCACAGATACGCAGTATTTT
16	TRBV19	TRBJ2-1	.	TRBD2	CASSALSGRFSNEQFF	TGTGCCAGTAGTGCCCTTAGCGGGAGGTTCAGCAATGAGCAGTTCTTC